These 5 T cell receptor beta chains were all obtained from the same sample, sequenced in a study of beta chain features in type 1 diabetes. The isolated RNA, all of it, was reverse transcribed, so expressed TCRB transcripts were what got sequenced. Produced via immunoSEQ multiplex PCR; TCRdb's table is partial and in-frame only. The sample yields fewer than 250,000 clones, about 63% seen once. The sequenced material came from naive CD4+ T cells from blood. All receptors derive from a man aged 25-45 years in good health.

The rearrangement uses TRBV28 and TRBJ2-2, with D perhaps TRBD1 (6 bases). V lost 1 base and J 1 base, leaving 10 bases between the germline ends. Germline CDR1 and CDR2: MDHEN and SYDVKM. The CDR3 has 16 amino acids. The CDR3 reads CASSLYPGQNTGELFF. Written as DNA, the CDR3 is TGTGCCAGCAGTTTATATCCGGGACAGAACACCGGGGAGCTGTTTTTT.

The chain recombines TRBV5-4 with TRBJ2-1; D unclear. Germline CDR1 and CDR2: SGHNT and YYREEE (reference sequence). The CDR3 is made up of 12 amino acids. V gave up 4 bases and J gave up 10 bases, with 12 bases separating them. This CDR3 reads CASSGGPEEQFF. The CDR3 DNA sequence: TGTGCCAGCAGCGGCGGACCTGAAGAGCAGTTCTTC. The full variable domain, with the rest looked up from reference TRBV5-4 and TRBJ2-1, is ETGVTQSPTHLIKTRGQQVTLRCSSQSGHNTVSWYQQALGQGPQFIFQYYREEENGRGNFPPRFSGLQFPNYSSELNVNALELDDSALYLCASSGGPEEQFFGPGTRLTVL.

The V gene is TRBV9, the J gene TRBJ1-2; D remains unclear. The CDR3 totals 11 residues. V gave up 2 bases and J gave up 3 bases, with 2 bases separating them. Germline V gives CDR1 SGDLS, CDR2 YYNGEE. The CDR3 sequence: CASSVDYGYTF. In nucleotides, the CDR3 is TGTGCCAGCAGCGTTGACTATGGCTACACCTTC.

Concerning this clone itself: The sample holds other DNA sequences that translate to the same CDR3. V gene TRBV6-5 combines with J gene TRBJ2-3; D is unclear. This CDR3 comprises 11 residues. V shed 7 bases and J shed 1 base, with 3 bases lying between them. From germline, CDR1 is MNHEY and CDR2 SVGAGI. This chain's CDR3 is CASKGTDTQYF. CDR3 DNA: TGTGCCAGCAAGGGCACAGATACGCAGTATTTT.

V and J are TRBV29-1 and TRBJ2-1; 10 nucleotides line up with TRBD1. Losses at the gene ends were 8 bases for V and 6 bases for J; bases not matched to a gene: 10. Germline V gene data show CDR1 as SQVTM and CDR2 as ANQGSEA. This CDR3 has 14 residues. The CDR3 loop reads CSSTDRGQSNEQFF. CDR3 coding DNA: TGCAGCTCTACTGACAGGGGGCAAAGCAATGAGCAGTTCTTC.